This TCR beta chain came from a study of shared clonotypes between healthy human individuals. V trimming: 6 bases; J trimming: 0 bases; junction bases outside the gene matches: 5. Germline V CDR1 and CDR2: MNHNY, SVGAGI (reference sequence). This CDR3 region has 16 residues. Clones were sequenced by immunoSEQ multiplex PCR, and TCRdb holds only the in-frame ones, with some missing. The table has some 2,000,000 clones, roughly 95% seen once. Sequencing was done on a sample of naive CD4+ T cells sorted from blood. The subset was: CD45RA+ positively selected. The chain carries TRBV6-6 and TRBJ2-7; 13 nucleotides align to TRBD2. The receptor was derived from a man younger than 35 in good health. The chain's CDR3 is CASRTSGGLDSYEQYF. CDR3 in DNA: TGTGCCAGCAGGACTAGCGGGGGGCTCGACTCCTACGAGCAGTACTTC.